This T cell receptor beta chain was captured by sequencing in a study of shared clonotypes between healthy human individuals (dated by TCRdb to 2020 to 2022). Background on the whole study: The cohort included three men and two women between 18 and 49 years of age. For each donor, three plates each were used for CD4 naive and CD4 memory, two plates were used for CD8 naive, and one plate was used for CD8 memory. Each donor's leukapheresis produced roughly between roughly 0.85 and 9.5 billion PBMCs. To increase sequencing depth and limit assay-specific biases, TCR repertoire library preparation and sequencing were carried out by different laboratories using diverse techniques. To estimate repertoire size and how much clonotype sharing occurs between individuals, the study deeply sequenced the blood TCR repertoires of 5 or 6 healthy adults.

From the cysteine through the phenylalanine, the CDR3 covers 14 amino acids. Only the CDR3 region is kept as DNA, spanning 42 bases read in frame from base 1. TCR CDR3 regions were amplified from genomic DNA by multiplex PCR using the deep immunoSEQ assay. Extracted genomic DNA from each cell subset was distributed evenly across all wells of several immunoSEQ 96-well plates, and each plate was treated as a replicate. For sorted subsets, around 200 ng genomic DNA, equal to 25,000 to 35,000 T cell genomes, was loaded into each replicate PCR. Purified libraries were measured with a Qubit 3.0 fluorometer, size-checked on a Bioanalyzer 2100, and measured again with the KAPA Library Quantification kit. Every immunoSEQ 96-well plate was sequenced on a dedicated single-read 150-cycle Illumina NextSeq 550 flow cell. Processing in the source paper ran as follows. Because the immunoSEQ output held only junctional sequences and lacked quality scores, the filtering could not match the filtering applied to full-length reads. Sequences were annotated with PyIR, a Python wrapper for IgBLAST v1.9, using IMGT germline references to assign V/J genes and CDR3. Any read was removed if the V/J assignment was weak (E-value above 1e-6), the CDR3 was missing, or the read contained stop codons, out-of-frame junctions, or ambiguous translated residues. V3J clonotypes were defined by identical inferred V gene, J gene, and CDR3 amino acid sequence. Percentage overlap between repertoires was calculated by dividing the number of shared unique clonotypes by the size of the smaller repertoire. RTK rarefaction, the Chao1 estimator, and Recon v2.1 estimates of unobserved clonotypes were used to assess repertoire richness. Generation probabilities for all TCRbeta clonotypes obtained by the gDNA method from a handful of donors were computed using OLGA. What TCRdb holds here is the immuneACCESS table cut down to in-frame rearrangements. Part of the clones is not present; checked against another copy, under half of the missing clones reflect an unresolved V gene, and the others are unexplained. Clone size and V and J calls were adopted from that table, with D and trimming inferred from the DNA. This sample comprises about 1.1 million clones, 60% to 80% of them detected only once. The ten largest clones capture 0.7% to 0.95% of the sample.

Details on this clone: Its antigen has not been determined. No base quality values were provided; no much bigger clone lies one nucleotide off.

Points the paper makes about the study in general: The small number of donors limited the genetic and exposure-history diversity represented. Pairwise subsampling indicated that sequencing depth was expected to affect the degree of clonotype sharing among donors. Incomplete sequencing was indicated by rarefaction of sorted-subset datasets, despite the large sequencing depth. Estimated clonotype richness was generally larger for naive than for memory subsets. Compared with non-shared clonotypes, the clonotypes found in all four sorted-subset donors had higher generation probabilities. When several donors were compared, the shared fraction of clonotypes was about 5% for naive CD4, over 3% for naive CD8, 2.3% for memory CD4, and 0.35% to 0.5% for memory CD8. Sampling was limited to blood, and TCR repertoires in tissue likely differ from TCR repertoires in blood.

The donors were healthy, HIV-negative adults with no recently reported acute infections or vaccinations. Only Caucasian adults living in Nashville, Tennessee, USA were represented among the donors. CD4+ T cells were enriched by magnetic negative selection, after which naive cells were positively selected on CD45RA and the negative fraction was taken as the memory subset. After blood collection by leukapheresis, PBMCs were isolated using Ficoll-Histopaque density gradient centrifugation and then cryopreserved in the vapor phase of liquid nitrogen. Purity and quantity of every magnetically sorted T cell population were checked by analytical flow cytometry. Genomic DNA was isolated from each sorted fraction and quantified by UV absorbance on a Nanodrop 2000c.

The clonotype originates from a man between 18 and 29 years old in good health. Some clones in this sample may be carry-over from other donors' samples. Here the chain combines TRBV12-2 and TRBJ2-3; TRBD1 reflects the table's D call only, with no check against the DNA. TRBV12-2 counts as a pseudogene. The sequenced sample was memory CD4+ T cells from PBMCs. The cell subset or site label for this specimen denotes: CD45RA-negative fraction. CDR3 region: CASRHRERTDTQYF. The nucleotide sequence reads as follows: TGTGCAAGTCGCCACAGGGAGCGCACAGATACGCAGTATTTT.